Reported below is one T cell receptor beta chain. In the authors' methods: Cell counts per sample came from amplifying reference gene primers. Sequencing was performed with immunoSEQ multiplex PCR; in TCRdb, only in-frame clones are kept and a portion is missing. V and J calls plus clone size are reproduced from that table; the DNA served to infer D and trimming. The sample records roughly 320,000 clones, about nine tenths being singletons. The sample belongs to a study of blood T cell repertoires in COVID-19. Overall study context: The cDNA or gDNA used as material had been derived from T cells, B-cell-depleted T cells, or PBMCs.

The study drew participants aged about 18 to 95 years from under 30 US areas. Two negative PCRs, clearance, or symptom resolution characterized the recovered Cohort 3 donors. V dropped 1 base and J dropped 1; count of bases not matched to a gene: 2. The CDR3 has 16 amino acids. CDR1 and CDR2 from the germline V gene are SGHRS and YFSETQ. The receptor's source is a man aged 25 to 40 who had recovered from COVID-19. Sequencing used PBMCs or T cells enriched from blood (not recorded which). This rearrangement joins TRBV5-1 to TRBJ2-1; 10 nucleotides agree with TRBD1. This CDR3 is CASSLRQGASYNEQFF. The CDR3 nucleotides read TGCGCCAGCAGCTTGCGACAGGGGGCTTCCTACAATGAGCAGTTCTTC.